These 4 T cell receptor beta chains share one sample of origin, sequenced in a study of T cell repertoires in cytomegalovirus infection. TCRdb itself ran the reads through MiXCR, one entry per CDR3 protein. Of hundreds of thousands of distinct CDR3 sequences detected, 40% to 50% appear once; the ten largest clones hold around 45%. No antigens are known for them. This specimen consisted of cultured PBMCs, obtained from culture after CMV antigen stimulation. These receptors all come from a human donor in good health (CMV status not recorded). Some clones in this sample may be carry-over from other donors' samples.

This clonotype appeared a single time. This chain connects TRBV19 to TRBJ2-4; TRBD1 is a possible D gene (5 bases). Germline CDR1 LNHDA, CDR2 SQIVND (reference sequence). CDR3 size: 14 residues. Trimming took off 4 bases at V and 7 bases at J, with 14 bases between the two ends. CDR3 in amino acids: CASSTVGGHNIQYF. The DNA for the CDR3 is TGTGCCAGTAGTACTGTCGGTGGACACAACATTCAGTACTTC. The complete variable domain, with remaining parts taken from reference TRBV19 and TRBJ2-4, reads DGGITQSPKYLFRKEGQNVTLSCEQNLNHDAMYWYRQDPGQGLRLIYYSQIVNDFQKGDIAEGYSVSREKKESFPLTVTSAQKNPTAFYLCASSTVGGHNIQYFGAGTRLSVL.

In this sample, this clonotype turned up once. This chain links TRBV27 with TRBJ2-5; D is ambiguous. The CDR3 loop spans 13 amino acids. V was pared by 4 bases and J by 5 bases, with 11 bases between. The V gene's germline CDR1 is MNHEY and CDR2 SMNVEV (reference sequence). The CDR3 nucleotides read TGTGCCAGCAGTTATTCGGGCTTCGAGACCCAGTACTTC. Translation: CASSYSGFETQYF.

This chain links TRBV19 with TRBJ2-3, with D maybe TRBD2 (5 bases). V was pared by 1 base and J by 2 bases, with 13 bases between. The germline gives CDR1 LNHDA, CDR2 SQIVND (reference sequence). The CDR3 contains 16 residues. In DNA, the CDR3 is TGTGCCAGTAGTATAGTCCTCGGAGGACTCACAGATACGCAGTATTTT. It yields the protein CASSIVLGGLTDTQYF. Together with reference TRBV19 and TRBJ2-3, the CDR3 gives the full variable domain: DGGITQSPKYLFRKEGQNVTLSCEQNLNHDAMYWYRQDPGQGLRLIYYSQIVNDFQKGDIAEGYSVSREKKESFPLTVTSAQKNPTAFYLCASSIVLGGLTDTQYFGPGTRLTVL.

This clonotype was observed a handful of times. The rearrangement joins TRBV28 to TRBJ2-3; tentative D call: TRBD2 (6 bases). Germline V CDR1 and CDR2: MDHEN, SYDVKM. CDR3 length: 15 amino acids. Trimming shortened V by 6 bases and J by 2 bases, and 15 bases separated the two germline ends. The CDR3 protein is CASSNPGLYTDTQYF. The CDR3 nucleotides are TGTGCCAGCAGCAACCCGGGACTCTACACAGATACGCAGTATTTT.